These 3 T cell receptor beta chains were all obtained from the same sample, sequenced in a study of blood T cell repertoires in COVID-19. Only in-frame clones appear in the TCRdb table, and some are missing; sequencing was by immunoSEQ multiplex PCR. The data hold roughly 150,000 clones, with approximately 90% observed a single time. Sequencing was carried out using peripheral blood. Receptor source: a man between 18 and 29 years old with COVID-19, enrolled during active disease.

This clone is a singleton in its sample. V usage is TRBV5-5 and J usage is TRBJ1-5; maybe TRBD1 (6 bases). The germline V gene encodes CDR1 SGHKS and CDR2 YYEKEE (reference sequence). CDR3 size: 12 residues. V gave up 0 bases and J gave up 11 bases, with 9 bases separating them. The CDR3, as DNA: TGTGCCAGCAGCTTGGACCAGGGGACCCAGCATTTT. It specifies CASSLDQGTQHF.

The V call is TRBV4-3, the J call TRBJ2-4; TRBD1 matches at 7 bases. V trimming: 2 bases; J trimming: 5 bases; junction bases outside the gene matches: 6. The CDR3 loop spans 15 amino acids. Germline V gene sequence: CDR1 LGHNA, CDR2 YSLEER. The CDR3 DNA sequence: TGCGCCAGCAGCCAATGGGACAGAACTCAAAACATTCAGTACTTC. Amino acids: CASSQWDRTQNIQYF.

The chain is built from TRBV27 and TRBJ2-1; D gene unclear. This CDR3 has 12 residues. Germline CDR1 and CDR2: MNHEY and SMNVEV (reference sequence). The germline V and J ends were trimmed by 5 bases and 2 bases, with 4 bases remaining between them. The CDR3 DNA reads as TGTGCCAGCAGTCCTACCTACAATGAGCAGTTCTTC. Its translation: CASSPTYNEQFF.